These T cell receptor beta chains were read from a single sample in a study of cytomegalovirus exposure and HLA in healthy donors. Sequencing used immunoSEQ multiplex PCR; TCRdb keeps in-frame clones, though not all of them. The sample lists roughly 52,000 clones; roughly 90% were seen once. The sample consisted of PBMCs. Source of these receptors: a man between 18 and 35 years old in good health and CMV-seronegative. Both conserved end residues are part of each CDR3. A D gene is named only where the DNA matches it firmly. Clone size, where shown, is once, few, many, or a class for clones that have expanded.

j_call v_call d_call clone_size cdr3_length cdr3_aa cdr3_nt
TRBJ2-7 TRBV27 TRBD1 few 16 CASSSMGQGGGYEQYF TGTGCCAGCAGCTCAATGGGACAGGGAGGGGGCTACGAGCAGTACTTC
TRBJ2-7 TRBV28 TRBD2 - 15 CASSAPGTSGYEQYF TGTGCCAGCAGTGCCCCCGGGACTAGCGGATACGAGCAGTACTTC
TRBJ2-3 TRBV6-4 TRBD2 few 15 CASSEAGGGTDTQYF TGTGCCAGCAGTGAAGCGGGAGGAGGCACAGATACGCAGTATTTT
TRBJ1-2 TRBV7-2 - - 15 CASSFVGALSYGYTF TGTGCCAGCAGCTTTGTGGGGGCCTTAAGCTATGGCTACACCTTC
TRBJ2-7 TRBV2 - - 15 CASSEIRSNSYEQYF TGTGCCAGCAGTGAAATACGGTCGAACTCCTACGAGCAGTACTTC
TRBJ2-5 TRBV18 TRBD2 - 16 CASSPTLAAGQETQYF TGTGCCAGCTCACCAACTCTAGCAGCGGGACAAGAGACCCAGTACTTC
TRBJ2-3 TRBV5-4 - - 12 CASTDTPDTQYF TGTGCCAGCACAGATACCCCAGATACGCAGTATTTT
TRBJ2-2 TRBV29-1 - few 12 CSVDSGSGELFF TGCAGCGTTGACTCCGGTTCCGGGGAGCTGTTTTTT
TRBJ2-1 TRBV5-1 TRBD2 - 15 CASMPSGRGNEEQFF TGCGCCAGCATGCCTAGCGGGAGGGGGAATGAGGAGCAGTTCTTC
TRBJ1-2 TRBV6-5 - - 13 CASSYFTGRGYTF TGTGCCAGCAGTTACTTTACAGGAAGGGGCTACACCTTC
TRBJ1-2 TRBV28 - - 14 CASRGQPSNYGYTF TGTGCCAGCAGAGGACAGCCCTCTAACTATGGCTACACCTTC
TRBJ2-1 TRBV2 - - 13 CASVRGYNNEQFF TGTGCCAGCGTGCGGGGCTACAATAATGAGCAGTTCTTC
TRBJ1-2 TRBV29-1 - - 13 CSVTTGVGYGYTF TGCAGCGTTACGACAGGAGTAGGCTATGGCTACACCTTC
TRBJ2-7 TRBV7-2 - - 13 CASSPRTTYEQYF TGTGCCAGCAGCCCCAGGACTACCTACGAGCAGTACTTC
TRBJ2-5 TRBV2 TRBD2 - 16 CASSASGTSGRGTQYF TGTGCCAGCAGTGCCTCCGGGACTAGCGGGAGAGGGACCCAGTACTTC
TRBJ1-5 TRBV6-1 - once 15 CASSAMGGPNQPQHF TGTGCCAGCAGTGCCATGGGAGGGCCCAATCAGCCCCAGCATTTT
TRBJ2-5 TRBV29-1 TRBD2 once 10 CSLGGETQYF TGCAGCTTGGGGGGGGAGACCCAGTACTTC
TRBJ2-3 TRBV14 - - 14 CASSQVPSRSTQYF TGTGCCAGCAGCCAAGTACCCAGCCGGAGTACGCAGTATTTT
TRBJ1-5 TRBV28 - - 15 CASSFIGSTNQPQHF TGTGCCAGCAGTTTTATTGGCAGTACCAATCAGCCCCAGCATTTT
TRBJ2-1 TRBV4-1 TRBD1 - 16 CASSQETGKRAPEQFF TGCGCCAGCAGCCAAGAGACAGGGAAAAGGGCCCCTGAGCAGTTCTTC
TRBJ1-2 TRBV10-3 TRBD1 - 14 CAISDPYTGASYTF TGTGCCATCAGTGACCCCTATACAGGGGCCAGCTACACCTTC
TRBJ1-5 TRBV4-1 - - 15 CASSQVQYSNQPQHF TGCGCCAGCAGCCAAGTTCAGTATAGCAATCAGCCCCAGCATTTT
TRBJ2-5 TRBV5-6 - - 13 CASSPESQETQYF TGTGCCAGCAGCCCGGAGAGTCAAGAGACCCAGTACTTC
TRBJ1-5 TRBV27 - - 15 CALQRTVYSNQPQHF TGTGCCCTCCAGAGGACAGTTTATAGCAATCAGCCCCAGCATTTT
TRBJ2-1 TRBV6-1 - - 15 CASLGFLEAYNEQFF TGTGCCTCGCTAGGGTTCCTGGAGGCCTACAATGAGCAGTTCTTC
TRBJ2-3 TRBV6-4 - few 14 CASSAASATDTQYF TGTGCCAGCAGTGCGGCTAGCGCCACAGATACGCAGTATTTT
TRBJ1-4 TRBV9 - - 15 CASSVAGTTNEKLFF TGTGCCAGCAGTGTTGCCGGGACAACTAATGAAAAACTGTTTTTT
TRBJ2-1 TRBV5-1 TRBD2 - 16 CASSLVAGVSYNEQFF TGCGCCAGCAGCTTGGTAGCGGGAGTATCCTACAATGAGCAGTTCTTC
TRBJ2-3 TRBV6-1 TRBD2 - 14 CASRLAGGGDTQYF TGTGCCAGCAGATTAGCGGGAGGGGGAGATACGCAGTATTTT
TRBJ2-3 TRBV6-5 TRBD2 once 15 CASSFRREGIDTQYF TGTGCCAGCAGTTTCCGACGGGAGGGTATAGATACGCAGTATTTT
TRBJ1-1 TRBV4-1 - - 13 CASSPGRGGEAFF TGCGCCAGCAGCCCAGGTAGGGGGGGCGAGGCTTTCTTT
TRBJ2-7 TRBV28 TRBD2 - 14 CASITSGLASEQYF TGTGCCAGCATCACATCGGGACTAGCTTCCGAGCAGTACTTC
TRBJ1-2 TRBV9 - - 13 CASSVARGYGYTF TGTGCCAGCAGCGTAGCTAGGGGGTATGGCTACACCTTC
TRBJ1-2 TRBV28 - - 13 CASSLQQGYGYTF TGTGCCAGCAGTTTACAACAGGGATATGGCTACACCTTC
TRBJ2-2 TRBV7-7 - once 16 CASSIQPGLNTGELFF TGTGCTAGCAGCATCCAGCCAGGGCTGAACACCGGGGAGCTGTTTTTT
TRBJ1-2 TRBV5-1 TRBD1 - 14 CASSLDRGNYGYTF TGCGCCAGCAGCTTGGACAGGGGAAACTATGGCTACACCTTC
TRBJ2-5 TRBV2 TRBD1 - 14 CASGRDRGQETQYF TGTGCCAGCGGCCGGGACAGGGGGCAAGAGACCCAGTACTTC
TRBJ2-2 TRBV14 - - 16 CASSQEITIITGELFF TGTGCCAGCAGCCAAGAAATAACTATCATAACCGGGGAGCTGTTTTTT
TRBJ2-3 TRBV18 - - 14 CASSPARSTDTQYF TGTGCCAGCTCACCCGCGCGCAGCACAGATACGCAGTATTTT
TRBJ2-1 TRBV10-1 TRBD2 once 16 CASSAISGSSYNEQFF TGCGCCAGCAGTGCGATTAGCGGGAGCTCCTACAATGAGCAGTTCTTC
TRBJ2-2 TRBV18 - - 13 CASSLGLTGELFF TGTGCCAGCTCCCTCGGACTTACCGGGGAGCTGTTTTTT
TRBJ2-3 TRBV5-1 - - 14 CASSLVVRPDTQYF TGCGCCAGCAGCTTGGTAGTCCGCCCAGATACGCAGTATTTT
TRBJ2-2 TRBV4-1 - - 15 CASSQYGSNTGELFF TGCGCCAGCAGCCAGTACGGGTCGAACACCGGGGAGCTGTTTTTT
TRBJ1-2 TRBV9 - - 15 CASSVGLAGVSGYTF TGTGCCAGCAGCGTAGGACTAGCGGGGGTCAGCGGCTACACCTTC
TRBJ2-3 TRBV9 - - 14 CASSVAGDLDTQYF TGTGCCAGCAGCGTAGCGGGTGATCTGGATACGCAGTATTTT
TRBJ1-1 TRBV5-1 - - 16 CASSLEGGEWNTEAFF TGCGCCAGCAGCTTGGAAGGGGGGGAGTGGAACACTGAAGCTTTCTTT
TRBJ1-1 TRBV6-5 - - 14 CASRPRHRDTEAFF TGTGCCAGCAGACCTAGGCACAGGGACACTGAAGCTTTCTTT
TRBJ2-1 TRBV19 TRBD2 few 15 CASSITSGSPSEQFF TGTGCCAGTAGTATAACTAGCGGGAGTCCGTCGGAGCAGTTCTTC
TRBJ2-7 TRBV19 - - 14 CASSIGVLRDEQYF TGTGCCAGTAGTATAGGGGTACTCCGGGACGAGCAGTACTTC